These 4 T cell receptor beta chains were sequenced from one sample in a study of blood T cell repertoires in COVID-19. Data came from immunoSEQ multiplex PCR; TCRdb stores just in-frame clones and leaves some out. The sample consists of more than 65,000 clones, roughly 84% of them appearing once. Sample: peripheral blood. These receptors were taken from a man aged 25 to 40 with COVID-19, enrolled during active disease.

The genes are TRBV7-9 and TRBJ2-7; D is possibly TRBD1 (6 bases). This CDR3 region has 13 residues. Germline lookup yields CDR1 SEHNR and CDR2 FQNEAQ (reference sequence). The V end lost 5 bases, the J end lost 3 bases, and 11 bases lay between the germline ends. DNA for the CDR3: TGTGCCAGCAGCACGGACAGACACTACGAGCAGTACTTC. Its translation is CASSTDRHYEQYF.

V usage is TRBV19 and J usage is TRBJ1-4, with D possibly TRBD1 on 5 matching bases. This CDR3 is 16 amino acids long. Germline lookup yields CDR1 LNHDA and CDR2 SQIVND (reference sequence). Trimming removed 5 bases from V and 7 bases from J, with 20 bases in between. CDR3 sequence reads: CASSGARDSGSEKLFF. For the CDR3, the DNA is TGTGCCAGTAGTGGGGCGAGGGACTCTGGAAGTGAAAAACTGTTTTTT.

This chain connects TRBV3-1 (or the pseudogene TRBV3-2) to TRBJ1-3; D remains ambiguous. Germline assignment: CDR1 LGHDT and CDR2 YNNKEL (reference sequence). Trimming removed 0 bases from V and 4 bases from J, with 13 bases in between. This CDR3 has 16 residues. CDR3: CASSQDTVISGNTIYF. The CDR3 DNA reads TGTGCCAGCAGCCAAGATACTGTTATAAGCGGAAACACCATATATTTT.

This sequence joins TRBV28 and TRBJ1-1; the D gene is possibly TRBD1 (6 bases). V was trimmed by 3 bases and J by 3 bases, leaving 14 bases between them. The CDR3 runs to 15 residues. Germline values: CDR1 MDHEN, CDR2 SYDVKM. CDR3 in amino acids: CASSFGGARYTEAFF. The CDR3 DNA is TGTGCCAGCAGTTTTGGGGGGGCTAGATACACTGAAGCTTTCTTT.